The entry below gives a single T cell receptor beta chain sequence along with its context. Its antigen is unknown. This record belongs to a study of monozygotic twins with inflammatory bowel disease. The study's findings and limits: The co-twins with IBD showed lower TCRbeta diversity (inverse Simpson) than their healthy siblings. Versus healthy twins, IBD patients showed fewer clonotypes shared with others, especially with disease activity.

Eight reactions per sample, run separately, yielded cDNA. TCRdb re-called the 5' RACE reads; one entry per CDR3 protein, DNA not given. The sample's table shows 400,000 to 500,000 distinct CDR3 sequences. The CDR3 is 14 amino acids. Per the germline V gene, CDR1 is SEHNR and CDR2 is FQNEAQ (reference sequence). The sequenced material came from blood. The rearrangement joins TRBV7-9 to TRBJ2-1. The clonotype originates from a human donor with ulcerative colitis or Crohn's disease, or a healthy co-twin of an affected twin (not recorded which). The CDR3 loop is CASSLAGSSHEQFF. The whole variable domain, filled in from reference TRBV7-9 and TRBJ2-1, reads DTGVSQNPRHKITKRGQNVTFRCDPISEHNRLYWYRQTLGQGPEFLTYFQNEAQLEKSRLLSDRFSAERPKGSFSTLEIQRTEQGDSAMYLCASSLAGSSHEQFFGPGTRLTVL.